The entry below describes one TCR beta chain. Between the trimmed V and J ends, which lost 3 bases and 1 base, there was a span of 7 bases. CDR1 SGHVS and CDR2 FNYEAQ come from the germline V gene. This CDR3 is 14 amino acids long. This entry comes from a study of cytomegalovirus exposure and HLA in healthy donors. The PCR employed 60 Vbeta primers together with 13 Jbeta primers. Measured with immunoSEQ multiplex PCR; TCRdb has only the in-frame clones, and not every one. The data show around 150,000 clones, around 77% seen once. The sequence was obtained from a man in his sixties in good health and CMV-seronegative. This sequence joins TRBV7-6 and TRBJ2-1; D gene unclear. Sequencing was carried out using PBMCs. CDR3 amino acids: CASSFHESYNEQFF. CDR3 DNA: TGTGCCAGCAGCTTCCACGAGTCCTACAATGAGCAGTTCTTC.